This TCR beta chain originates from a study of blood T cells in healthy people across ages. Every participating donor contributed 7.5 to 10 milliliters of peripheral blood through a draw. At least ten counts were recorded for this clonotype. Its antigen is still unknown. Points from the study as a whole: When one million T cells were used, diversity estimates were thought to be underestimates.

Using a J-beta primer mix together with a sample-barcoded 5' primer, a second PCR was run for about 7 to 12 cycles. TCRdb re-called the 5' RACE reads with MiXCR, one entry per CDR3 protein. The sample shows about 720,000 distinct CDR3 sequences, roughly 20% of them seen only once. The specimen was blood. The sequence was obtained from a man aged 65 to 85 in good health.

CDR3 amino acids: CASSLGQGKIYEQYV. CDR3 DNA sequence: TGTGCCAGCAGTTTAGGGCAGGGGAAAATCTACGAGCAGTACGTC. The chain employs TRBV12-3 or TRBV12-4 and TRBJ2-7, with D possibly matching TRBD1 (6 bases). Trimming cost V 1 base and J 3 bases, with 13 bases left between them. There are 15 residues in the CDR3.